These 29 T cell receptor beta chains were all obtained from the same sample, sequenced in a study of identical twins (TCRdb year 2016). The method behind the library was 5' RACE. Sequencer: Illumina HiSeq 2000. The public sequencing data were trimmed at Q25 with fastp and processed into clonotypes with MiXCR by TCRdb, which kept only in-frame beta chains. Each CDR3 protein gets just one entry, which takes the most common genes and DNA from the rows behind it. The sample yields 690,000 or so distinct CDR3 sequences; 8.5% to 9.5% were counted once. The ten largest clones represent approximately 0.89% of the sample. The data were also submitted as part of a second study, on yellow fever vaccine responses in identical twins.

Source material: PBMCs. The source of these receptors is a woman younger than 30 in good health.

V gene TRBV6-2 or TRBV6-3 combines with J gene TRBJ2-5, with TRBD2 matching 7 bases. The CDR3 covers 15 residues. Germline CDR1 MNHEY, CDR2 SVGEGT. V was pared by 4 bases and J by 5 bases, with 10 bases of the junction left unmatched. The CDR3, as DNA: TGTGCCAGCAGTTTAAGCGGGGCCCTCCCCGAGACCCAGTACTTC. Translation: CASSLSGALPETQYF.

This clonotype was seen a few times. J is TRBJ2-7 and V is TRBV9; D uncertain. V was cut by 3 bases and J by 2 bases, with 15 bases left in between. Germline V gene lookup returns CDR1 SGDLS and CDR2 YYNGEE. The length of the CDR3 is 15 residues. The CDR3 bases are TGTGCCAGCAGCGAAGGCGGTGGTCGAACCTACGAGCAGTACTTC. It specifies CASSEGGGRTYEQYF.

Only a few counts were recorded for this clonotype. The chain couples TRBV3-1 to TRBJ2-7; 8 nucleotides match TRBD1. CDR1 and CDR2 (germline): LGHDT, YNNKEL (reference sequence). V was pared by 0 bases and J by 7 bases, with 5 bases of the junction left unmatched. This CDR3 region has 14 residues. Written as DNA, the CDR3 is TGTGCCAGCAGCCAAGACCAGGGGGCGGGGGAGCAGTACTTC. As protein: CASSQDQGAGEQYF.

This rearrangement joins TRBV6-1 to TRBJ2-7; D may match TRBD1 or TRBD2 (5 bases each). CDR1 is MNHNS and CDR2 is SASEGT in the germline V gene. This CDR3 spans 15 amino acids. Trimming stripped 7 bases from V and 0 bases from J, with 16 bases between. The CDR3 DNA reads TGTGCCAGCACCCTCAAACGGGGCCTCTCCTACGAGCAGTACTTC. Residues: CASTLKRGLSYEQYF.

V is TRBV5-1 and J is TRBJ1-6, with D possibly TRBD1 on 6 matching bases. This CDR3 has 14 amino acids. The ends were cut back, 0 bases at V and 10 bases at J, with 11 bases in the middle. The germline V gene encodes CDR1 SGHRS and CDR2 YFSETQ. The CDR3 DNA follows: TGCGCCAGCAGCTTGGGAACAGGGTCGTCACCCCTCCACTTT. Translating it yields CASSLGTGSSPLHF.

This clonotype has a handful of counts. The chain employs TRBV15 and TRBJ1-1; D not certain. Germline V CDR1 and CDR2: LNHNV, YYDKDF (reference sequence). This CDR3 is built from 14 residues. V was pared by 1 base and J by 1 base, with 7 bases between. The CDR3 loop reads CATSRVSGNTEAFF. In DNA, the CDR3 is TGTGCCACCAGCAGAGTTTCCGGGAACACTGAAGCTTTCTTT. The variable domain in full, with the rest retrieved from reference TRBV15 and TRBJ1-1, is DAMVIQNPRYQVTQFGKPVTLSCSQTLNHNVMYWYQQKSSQAPKLLFHYYDKDFNNEADTPDNFQSRRPNTSFCFLDIRSPGLGDTAMYLCATSRVSGNTEAFFGQGTRLTVV.

The rearrangement uses TRBV10-3 and TRBJ1-1; 10 bases fit TRBD1. Germline CDR1 is ENHRY and CDR2 is SYGVKD. V shed 6 bases, J shed 10 bases, and the junction held 8 bases outside the gene matches. This CDR3 comprises 13 residues. The CDR3 reads CAISTGTGVGAFF. CDR3 coding DNA: TGTGCCATCAGCACCGGGACAGGGGTCGGAGCTTTCTTT.

This clonotype has only a few counts. V gene TRBV2 combines with J gene TRBJ2-7; tentative D call: TRBD2 (5 bases). Trimming removed 7 bases from V and 4 bases from J, with 17 bases in between. Per germline, CDR1 SNHLY and CDR2 FYNNEI. The CDR3 is 14 amino acids. This CDR3 is CASKSSGPEYEQYF. The CDR3 DNA sequence: TGTGCCAGCAAGTCCAGCGGCCCAGAGTACGAGCAGTACTTC.

There are many counts of this clonotype. This sequence joins TRBV11-2 and TRBJ2-1; TRBD1 aligns across 7 bases. The CDR3 sequence is 16 residues long. V lost 5 bases and J lost 2; bases outside the gene matches: 9. Germline V gives CDR1 SGHAT, CDR2 FQNNGV. The CDR3 DNA sequence: TGTGCCAGCAGCCCAACGGGACAGTCAGCCTACAATGAGCAGTTCTTC. This gives the protein CASSPTGQSAYNEQFF.

This clonotype was counted at least ten times. The chain has TRBV29-1 and TRBJ2-7, with D tentatively TRBD1 (5 bases). Germline CDR1 is SQVTM and CDR2 is ANQGSEA. The CDR3 runs 14 residues. V lost 5 bases and J 2 bases, leaving 16 bases between the germline ends. CDR3 sequence: CSVKTDLKPYEQYF. For the CDR3, the DNA is TGCAGCGTTAAGACAGACTTAAAACCCTACGAGCAGTACTTC.

This clonotype came up a few times. The CDR3 sequence is CASTRDAATTYEQYF. Written as DNA, the CDR3 is TGTGCCAGTACCCGGGACGCCGCAACAACCTACGAGCAGTACTTC. The chain uses TRBV6-2 or TRBV6-3 and TRBJ2-7; D assignment may be TRBD1 or TRBD2 (5 bases each). The V gene's germline CDR1 is MNHEY and CDR2 SVGEGT. Deletions cut 9 bases from V and 2 bases from J, with 20 bases between. This CDR3 has 15 residues.

This clonotype appeared a few times. The chain carries TRBV5-1 and TRBJ2-7; a possible D gene is TRBD1 (5 bases). The CDR3 contains 16 residues. Germline values: CDR1 SGHRS, CDR2 YFSETQ. V lost 2 bases to trimming and J lost 4 bases, with 19 bases between them. CDR3 protein: CASSFDLRVGTYEQYF. The CDR3 DNA is TGCGCCAGCAGCTTTGATCTCAGGGTGGGCACTTACGAGCAGTACTTC.

This clonotype has a count of ten or more. This rearrangement joins TRBV7-2 to TRBJ2-7, with 7 bases aligning to TRBD1. The CDR3 extends over 15 amino acids. V shed 2 bases and J 1 base; nucleotides not matched to a gene: 5. CDR1 is SGHTA and CDR2 is FQGNSA in the germline V gene. The CDR3 reads CASSLRRQGSYEQYF. DNA for the CDR3: TGTGCCAGCAGCTTACGGAGACAGGGTTCCTACGAGCAGTACTTC.

The rearrangement links TRBV6-5 to TRBJ2-7; D is unresolved. V lost 2 bases and J 2 bases, leaving 22 bases between the germline ends. The germline V gene encodes CDR1 MNHEY and CDR2 SVGAGI. The CDR3 is 18 residues long. DNA for the CDR3: TGTGCCAGCAGTTACCTAAGTAGGGAAGACATAGGGCCCTACGAGCAGTACTTC. Translating gives CASSYLSREDIGPYEQYF.

The rearrangement links TRBV7-9 to TRBJ2-1; a possible D gene is TRBD1 (6 bases). The CDR3 is 14 amino acids. Germline CDR1 SEHNR, CDR2 FQNEAQ (reference sequence). V lost 5 bases, J lost 6 bases, and 14 bases lay in between. This chain's CDR3 is CASSPLDRFNEQFF. In DNA, the CDR3 is TGTGCCAGCAGCCCCCTGGACAGATTCAATGAGCAGTTCTTC.

The chain employs TRBV12-3 or TRBV12-4 and TRBJ1-6, with a possible D match to TRBD1 (6 bases). CDR3 length: 13 residues. V was clipped by 2 bases and J by 9 bases, with 8 bases between them. For the CDR3, the DNA is TGTGCCAGCAGTTTACTAGGGGGTTCACCCCTCCACTTT. Its translation: CASSLLGGSPLHF.

The CDR3 loop is CSASGLVVEQFF. The DNA of the CDR3 is TGCAGTGCGAGCGGGCTAGTGGTGGAGCAGTTCTTC. This chain links TRBV20-1 with TRBJ2-1, with D possibly being TRBD2 (6 bases). The CDR3 loop spans 12 amino acids. With 6 bases removed from V and 10 bases from J, the gap between germline ends came to 16 bases. The V gene's germline CDR1 is DFQATT and CDR2 SNEGSKA (reference sequence).

This sequence joins TRBV21-1 and TRBJ1-4. TRBV21-1 is a documented pseudogene. The CDR3 contains 15 residues. The CDR3 DNA follows: TGTGCCAGCAGCAAAGTAAAGCGGCCGTATGAAAAACTGTTTTTT. Translation: CASSKVKRPYEKLFF.

This clonotype has only a few counts. This sequence joins TRBV12-3 or TRBV12-4 and TRBJ2-7, with 13 bases matching TRBD2. This CDR3 spans 15 amino acids. V was clipped by 5 bases and J by 4 bases; unmatched bases: 5. For the CDR3, the DNA is TGTGCCAGCAGTAAACTAGCGGGAGGGCCTTACGAGCAGTACTTC. This translates into CASSKLAGGPYEQYF.

This clonotype occurred a few times. This rearrangement joins TRBV7-2 to TRBJ2-2, with D unclear. The CDR3 runs to 14 residues. Trimming pared 1 base from V and 6 bases from J, leaving 9 bases between. From germline, CDR1 is SGHTA and CDR2 FQGNSA. The CDR3 is CASSLVTTAGELFF. Here the CDR3 DNA reads TGTGCCAGCAGCTTAGTTACTACAGCCGGGGAGCTGTTTTTT.

The table lists this clonotype with a few counts. The chain is built from TRBV7-2 and TRBJ2-1; 13 positions match TRBD2. V shed 1 base, J shed 8 bases, and the junction held 8 bases outside the gene matches. Germline V CDR1 and CDR2: SGHTA, FQGNSA. CDR3 length: 17 amino acids. CDR3 loop: CASSLVVTSGGSDEQFF. Here the CDR3 DNA reads TGTGCCAGCAGCTTAGTTGTGACTAGCGGGGGGAGTGATGAGCAGTTCTTC.

This clonotype was seen ten or more times. The V gene is TRBV11-2, the J gene TRBJ1-2, with a weak D call TRBD1 (6 bases). This CDR3 comprises 13 residues. The germline V and J ends were trimmed by 5 bases and 7 bases, with 14 bases remaining between them. Germline V gene data show CDR1 as SGHAT and CDR2 as FQNNGV. The CDR3 DNA is TGTGCCAGCAGCCCAACAGGGTCGGCTGGCTACACCTTC. Amino acids: CASSPTGSAGYTF.

V and J are TRBV6-4 and TRBJ2-1; 7 positions match TRBD2. Germline-derived CDR1 and CDR2 are MRHNA and SNTAGT. This CDR3 is built from 16 residues. After removal of 0 bases from V and 0 bases from J, the junction contained 2 bases not matched to a gene. The CDR3 nucleotides read TGTGCCAGCAGTGACTCTGGCGGGGGCTCCTACAATGAGCAGTTCTTC. It specifies CASSDSGGGSYNEQFF.

The chain recombines TRBV29-1 with TRBJ2-1, with D tentatively TRBD2 (6 bases). Germline CDR1 SQVTM, CDR2 ANQGSEA. The CDR3 runs 14 residues. Deletions cut 6 bases from V and 2 bases from J, with 14 bases between. CDR3 region: CSVGTLQPYNEQFF. The CDR3 DNA is TGCAGCGTAGGGACTCTTCAACCCTACAATGAGCAGTTCTTC.

The chain links TRBV27 to TRBJ2-1; the D gene is possibly TRBD2 (5 bases). The CDR3 has 16 residues. Germline CDR1 MNHEY, CDR2 SMNVEV (reference sequence). The ends were cut back, 2 bases at V and 4 bases at J, with 15 bases in the middle. CDR3 region: CASSLGVGGGYNEQFF. The CDR3 DNA sequence: TGTGCCAGCAGTTTAGGAGTTGGTGGAGGATACAATGAGCAGTTCTTC.

This clonotype came up a few times. The chain combines TRBV5-1 with TRBJ2-1, with 10 bases matching TRBD2. Germline V gene lookup returns CDR1 SGHRS and CDR2 YFSETQ. V was clipped by 2 bases and J by 7 bases; unmatched bases: 6. CDR3 size: 15 residues. CDR3 bases: TGCGCCAGCAGCTTCGGGACTAGCGAGTTAAATGAGCAGTTCTTC. Amino acids: CASSFGTSELNEQFF.

This clonotype was detected many times. This chain uses TRBV12-3 or TRBV12-4 with TRBJ1-5; 8 bases map to TRBD1. Germline trimming cut 5 bases from V and 3 bases from J; bases unmatched to any gene: 9. The CDR3 runs to 16 residues. The CDR3 nucleotides read TGTGCCAGCAGTCGCGGACAGGGCGTGAACAATCAGCCCCAGCATTTT. This gives the protein CASSRGQGVNNQPQHF.

The table lists this clonotype with a few counts. This chain joins TRBV20-1 and TRBJ2-7; 11 positions match TRBD2. Germline V gene sequence: CDR1 DFQATT, CDR2 SNEGSKA (reference sequence). The CDR3 length is 14 residues. The ends lost 6 bases at V and 2 bases at J; junction bases unmatched: 6. CDR3 nucleotide sequence: TGCAGTGCGCCGACTAGCGGGAAAACCTACGAGCAGTACTTC. Its translation is CSAPTSGKTYEQYF.

V is TRBV28 and J is TRBJ2-1; no reliable D call. The CDR3 is 13 residues long. V lost 1 base, J lost 4 bases, and 5 bases lay in between. Germline CDR1 reads MDHEN; CDR2 reads SYDVKM. This CDR3 is CASSLFWYNEQFF. The CDR3 DNA follows: TGTGCCAGCAGTTTATTTTGGTACAATGAGCAGTTCTTC.